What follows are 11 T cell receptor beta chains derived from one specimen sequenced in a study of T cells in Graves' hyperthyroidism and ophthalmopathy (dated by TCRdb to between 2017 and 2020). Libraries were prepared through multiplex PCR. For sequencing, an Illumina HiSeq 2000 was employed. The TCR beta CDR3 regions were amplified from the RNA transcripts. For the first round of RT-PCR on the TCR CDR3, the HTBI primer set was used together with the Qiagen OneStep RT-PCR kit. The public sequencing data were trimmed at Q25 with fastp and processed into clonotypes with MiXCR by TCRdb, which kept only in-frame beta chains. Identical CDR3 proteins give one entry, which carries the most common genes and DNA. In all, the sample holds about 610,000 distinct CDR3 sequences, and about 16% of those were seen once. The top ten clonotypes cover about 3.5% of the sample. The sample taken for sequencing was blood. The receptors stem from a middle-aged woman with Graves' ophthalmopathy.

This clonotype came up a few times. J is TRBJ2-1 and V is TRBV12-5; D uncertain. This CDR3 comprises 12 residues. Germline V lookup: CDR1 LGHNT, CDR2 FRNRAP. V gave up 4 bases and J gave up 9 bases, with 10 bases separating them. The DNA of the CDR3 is TGTGCTAGTGGTTCCCTGTCCGGTGAGCAGTTCTTC. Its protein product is CASGSLSGEQFF.

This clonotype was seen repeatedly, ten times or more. The CDR3 nucleotides read TGTGCCTGGAGTGTATCCGTGGCCGAGCAGTACTTC. Translated: CAWSVSVAEQYF. The genes are TRBV30 and TRBJ2-7, with D hard to call. This CDR3 spans 12 amino acids. The germline V and J ends were trimmed by 0 bases and 6 bases, with 9 bases remaining between them. The V gene's germline CDR1 is GTSNPN and CDR2 SVGIG (reference sequence).

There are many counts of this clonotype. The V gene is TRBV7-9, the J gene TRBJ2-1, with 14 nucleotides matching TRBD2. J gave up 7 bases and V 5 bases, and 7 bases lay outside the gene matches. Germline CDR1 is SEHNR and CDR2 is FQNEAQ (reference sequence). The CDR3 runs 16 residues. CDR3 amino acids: CASSAPTSGRDNEQFF. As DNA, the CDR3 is TGTGCCAGCAGCGCCCCGACTAGCGGGAGGGATAATGAGCAGTTCTTC.

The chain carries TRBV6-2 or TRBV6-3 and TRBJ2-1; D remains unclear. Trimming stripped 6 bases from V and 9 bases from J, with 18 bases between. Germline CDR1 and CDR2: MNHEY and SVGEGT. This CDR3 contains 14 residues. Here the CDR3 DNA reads TGTGCCAGCAGGCTCGACACGTCTAATGGTGAGCAGTTCTTC. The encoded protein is CASRLDTSNGEQFF.

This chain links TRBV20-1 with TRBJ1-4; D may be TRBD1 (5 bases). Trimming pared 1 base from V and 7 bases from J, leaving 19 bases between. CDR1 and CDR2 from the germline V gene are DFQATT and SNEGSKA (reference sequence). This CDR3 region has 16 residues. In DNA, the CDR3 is TGCAGTGCTAGAGGAACCCGGGGCCCGGGGGGTGAAAAACTGTTTTTT. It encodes CSARGTRGPGGEKLFF.

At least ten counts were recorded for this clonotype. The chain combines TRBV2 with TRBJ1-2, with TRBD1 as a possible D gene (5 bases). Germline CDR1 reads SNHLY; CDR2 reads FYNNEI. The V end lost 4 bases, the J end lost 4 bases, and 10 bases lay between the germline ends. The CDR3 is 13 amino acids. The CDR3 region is CASSVGESYGYTF. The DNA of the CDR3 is TGTGCCAGCAGTGTGGGGGAGAGCTATGGCTACACCTTC. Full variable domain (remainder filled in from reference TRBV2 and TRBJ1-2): EPEVTQTPSHQVTQMGQEVILRCVPISNHLYFYWYRQILGQKVEFLVSFYNNEISEKSEIFDDQFSVERPDGSNFTLKIRSTKLEDSAMYFCASSVGESYGYTFGSGTRLTVV.

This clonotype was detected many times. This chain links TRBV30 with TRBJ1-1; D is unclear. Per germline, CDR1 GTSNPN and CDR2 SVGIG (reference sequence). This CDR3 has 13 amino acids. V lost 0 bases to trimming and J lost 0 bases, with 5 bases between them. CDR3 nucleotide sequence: TGTGCCTGGAGTGTAGCAGTGAACACTGAAGCTTTCTTT. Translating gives CAWSVAVNTEAFF.

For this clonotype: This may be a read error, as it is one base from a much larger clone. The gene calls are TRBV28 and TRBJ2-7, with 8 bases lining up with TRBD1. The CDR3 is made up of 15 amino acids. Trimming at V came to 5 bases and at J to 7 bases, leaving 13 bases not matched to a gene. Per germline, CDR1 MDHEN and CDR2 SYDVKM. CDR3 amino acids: CASSPPGQGSEEQYF. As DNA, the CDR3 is TGTGCCAGCAGTCCTCCCGGACAGGGTTCAGAGGAGCAGTACTTC. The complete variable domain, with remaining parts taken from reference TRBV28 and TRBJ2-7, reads DVKVTQSSRYLVKRTGEKVFLECVQDMDHENMFWYRQDPGLGLRLIYFSYDVKMKEKGDIPEGYSVSREKKERFSLILESASTNQTSMYLCASSPPGQGSEEQYFGPGTRLTVT.

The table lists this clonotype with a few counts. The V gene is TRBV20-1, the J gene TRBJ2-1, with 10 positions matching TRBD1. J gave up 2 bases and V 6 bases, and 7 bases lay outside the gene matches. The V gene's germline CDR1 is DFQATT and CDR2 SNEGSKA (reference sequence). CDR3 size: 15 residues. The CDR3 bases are TGCAGTGCCCCTCCGGGACAGGGGCCCTACAATGAGCAGTTCTTC. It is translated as CSAPPGQGPYNEQFF.

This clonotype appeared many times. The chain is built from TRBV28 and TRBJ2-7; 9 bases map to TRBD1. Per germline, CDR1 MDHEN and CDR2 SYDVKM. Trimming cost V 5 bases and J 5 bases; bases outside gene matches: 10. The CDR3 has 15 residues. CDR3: CASSLGQGKLDEQYF. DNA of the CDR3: TGTGCCAGCAGTCTCGGACAGGGGAAGCTCGACGAGCAGTACTTC.

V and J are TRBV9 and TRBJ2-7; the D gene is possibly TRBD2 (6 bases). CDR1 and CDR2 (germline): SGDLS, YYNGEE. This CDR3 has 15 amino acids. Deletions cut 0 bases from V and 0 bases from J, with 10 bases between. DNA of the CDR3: TGTGCCAGCAGCGTAGAGGGAGGCTTCTCCTACGAGCAGTACTTC. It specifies CASSVEGGFSYEQYF.